These 6 T cell receptor beta chains originate from one sample sequenced in a study of T cells after yellow fever vaccination. TCRdb processed the 5' RACE reads anew with MiXCR; each CDR3 protein has one entry. The sample holds just under 600,000 distinct CDR3 sequences; about 13% are singletons and the top ten take over 12%. The sequenced sample was PBMCs, obtained on the day of the yellow fever booster vaccination. Source of these receptors: a man younger than 45 who received the YFV17D yellow fever vaccine.

There are a few counts of this clonotype. The genes are TRBV27 and TRBJ2-7; D remains unclear. Germline values: CDR1 MNHEY, CDR2 SMNVEV (reference sequence). The CDR3 spans 14 residues. With 5 bases removed from V and 2 bases from J, the gap between germline ends came to 13 bases. The DNA of the CDR3 is TGTGCCAGCAGTAGGAGTGGGGTTACCTACGAGCAGTACTTC. This sequence encodes CASSRSGVTYEQYF.

The rearrangement links TRBV6-5 to TRBJ2-6; D gene unclear. This CDR3 is built from 16 residues. Trimming pared 2 bases from V and 0 bases from J, leaving 8 bases between. The germline V gene has CDR1 MNHEY and CDR2 SVGAGI. CDR3 sequence: CASSYLRISGANVLTF. CDR3 sequence (DNA): TGTGCCAGCAGTTACCTTAGGATCTCTGGGGCCAACGTCCTGACTTTC.

This clonotype was seen a few times. The rearrangement uses TRBV7-9 and TRBJ2-1, with 8 bases matching TRBD2. The germline CDR1 and CDR2 sequences are SEHNR and FQNEAQ (reference sequence). The V segment lost 8 bases and the J segment 2 bases; nucleotides outside the gene matches: 8. CDR3 length: 15 residues. In DNA, the CDR3 is TGTGCCAGCCAGCAGGCAGCGGGAGCCTACAATGAGCAGTTCTTC. It codes for CASQQAAGAYNEQFF.

This clonotype has a count of ten or more. The CDR3 sequence: CASSRRQSEAFF. In DNA, the CDR3 is TGTGCCAGTAGTCGACGACAGTCAGAAGCTTTCTTT. This chain joins TRBV19 and TRBJ1-1; weak D call: TRBD1 (5 bases). CDR1 is LNHDA, CDR2 SQIVND, per germline (reference sequence). The germline V and J ends were trimmed by 5 bases and 8 bases, with 12 bases remaining between them. This CDR3 has 12 residues.

This clonotype was seen many times. The rearrangement joins TRBV7-8 to TRBJ2-7; no reliable D call. Trimming removed 0 bases from V and 4 bases from J, with 4 bases in between. Germline lookup yields CDR1 SGHVS and CDR2 FQNEAQ. CDR3 length: 12 amino acids. The CDR3 DNA reads as TGTGCCAGCAGCTTAGCGGAGTACGAGCAGTACTTC. Translation gives CASSLAEYEQYF.

This rearrangement joins TRBV9 to TRBJ2-7; D is undetermined. CDR3 size: 13 residues. With 3 bases removed from V and 3 bases from J, the gap between germline ends came to 10 bases. Germline CDR1 SGDLS, CDR2 YYNGEE. The CDR3 DNA is TGTGCCAGCAGCGATCATCGCAACTACGAGCAGTACTTC. Protein product: CASSDHRNYEQYF.